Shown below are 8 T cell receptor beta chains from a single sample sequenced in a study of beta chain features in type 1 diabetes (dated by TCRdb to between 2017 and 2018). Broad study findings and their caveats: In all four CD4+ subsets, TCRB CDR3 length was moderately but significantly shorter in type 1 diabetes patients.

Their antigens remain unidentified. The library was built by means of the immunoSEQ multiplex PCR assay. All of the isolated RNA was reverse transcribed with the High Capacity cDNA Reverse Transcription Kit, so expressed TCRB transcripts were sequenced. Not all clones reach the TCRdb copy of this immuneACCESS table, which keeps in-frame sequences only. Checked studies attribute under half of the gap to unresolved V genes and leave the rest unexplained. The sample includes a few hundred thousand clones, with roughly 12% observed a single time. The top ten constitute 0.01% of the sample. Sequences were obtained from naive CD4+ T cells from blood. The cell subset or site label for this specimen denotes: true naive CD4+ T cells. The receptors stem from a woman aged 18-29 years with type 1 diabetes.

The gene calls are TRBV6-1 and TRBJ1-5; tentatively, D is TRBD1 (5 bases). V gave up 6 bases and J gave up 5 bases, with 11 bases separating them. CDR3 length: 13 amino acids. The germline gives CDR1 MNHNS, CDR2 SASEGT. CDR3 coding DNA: TGTGCCAGCAGCGCCAGGGAAGATCAGCCCCAGCATTTT. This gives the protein CASSAREDQPQHF.

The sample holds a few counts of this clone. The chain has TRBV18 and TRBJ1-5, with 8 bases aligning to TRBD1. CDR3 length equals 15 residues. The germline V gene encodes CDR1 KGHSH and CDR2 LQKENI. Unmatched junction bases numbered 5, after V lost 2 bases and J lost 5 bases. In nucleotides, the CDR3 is TGTGCCAGCTCACCATCCACAGGGGGGGATCAGCCCCAGCATTTT. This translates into CASSPSTGGDQPQHF.

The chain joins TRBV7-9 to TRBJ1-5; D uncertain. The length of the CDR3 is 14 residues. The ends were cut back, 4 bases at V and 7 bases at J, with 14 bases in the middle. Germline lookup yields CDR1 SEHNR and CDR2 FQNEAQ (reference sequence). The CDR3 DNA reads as TGTGCCAGCAGCTCCTATAGGGCGGGACAGCCCCAGCATTTT. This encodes CASSSYRAGQPQHF.

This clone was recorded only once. The CDR3, as DNA: TGTGCCAGCATCACCTCGGGGGTTACCACTGAAGCTTTCTTT. It translates to CASITSGVTTEAFF. The chain has TRBV28 and TRBJ1-1, with D maybe TRBD1 (5 bases). The CDR3 runs 14 residues. V lost 7 bases, J lost 4 bases, and 16 bases lay in between. CDR1 and CDR2 (germline): MDHEN, SYDVKM.

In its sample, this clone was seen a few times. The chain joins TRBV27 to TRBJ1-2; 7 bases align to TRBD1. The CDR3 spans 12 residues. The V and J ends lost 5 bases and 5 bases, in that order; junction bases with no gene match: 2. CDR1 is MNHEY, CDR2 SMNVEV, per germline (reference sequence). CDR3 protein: CASSRQGYGYTF. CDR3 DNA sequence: TGTGCCAGCAGTCGACAGGGTTATGGCTACACCTTC.

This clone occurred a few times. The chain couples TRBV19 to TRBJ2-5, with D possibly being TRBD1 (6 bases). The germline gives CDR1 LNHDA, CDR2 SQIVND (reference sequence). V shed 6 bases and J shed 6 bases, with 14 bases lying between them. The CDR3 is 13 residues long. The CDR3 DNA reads TGTGCCAGTAGGACAGGAAAGGGGCAGACCCAGTACTTC. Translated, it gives CASRTGKGQTQYF.

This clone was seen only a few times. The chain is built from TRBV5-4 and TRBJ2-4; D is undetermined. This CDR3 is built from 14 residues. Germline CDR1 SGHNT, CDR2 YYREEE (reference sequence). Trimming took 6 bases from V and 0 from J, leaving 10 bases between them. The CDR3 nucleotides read TGTGCCAGCACCGACGACTTAGCCAAAAACATTCAGTACTTC. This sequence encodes CASTDDLAKNIQYF.

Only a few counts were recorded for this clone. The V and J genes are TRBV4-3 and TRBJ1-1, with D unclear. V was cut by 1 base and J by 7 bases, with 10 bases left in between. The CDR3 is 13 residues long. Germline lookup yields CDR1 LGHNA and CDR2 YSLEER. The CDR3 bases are TGCGCCAGCAGCCAAGTTCGTAGTGGTGAAGCTTTCTTT. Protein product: CASSQVRSGEAFF.